Below are 30 T cell receptor beta chains sequenced from a single sample in a study of shared clonotypes between healthy human individuals. Only in-frame clones appear in the TCRdb table, and some are missing; sequencing was by immunoSEQ multiplex PCR. This repertoire shows 2 million to 2.5 million clones, just over 90% found once; its top ten account for 0.39%. Sequenced input: naive CD4+ T cells from PBMCs. Regarding subset: CD45RA+ positively selected. The receptors stem from a young man in good health. Some clones in this sample may be carry-over from other donors' samples.

With respect to this clone: Other DNA sequences in the sample encode the same CDR3. The chain employs TRBV4-2 and TRBJ1-3; D unresolved. Germline lookup yields CDR1 LGHNA and CDR2 YNFKEQ. Between the trimmed V and J ends, which lost 0 bases and 4 bases, there was a span of 7 bases. This CDR3 has 14 residues. CDR3: CASSQDSSGNTIYF. CDR3 in DNA: TGTGCCAGCAGCCAAGACTCCTCGGGAAACACCATATATTTT.

The CDR3 nucleotides are TGTGCCAGCAGCTTAACTTTGGGGACAGGGGGCAATGAGCAGTTCTTC. This codes for CASSLTLGTGGNEQFF. The chain recombines TRBV7-3 with TRBJ2-1; TRBD1 agrees at 11 bases. The CDR3 is 16 amino acids. The V gene end was trimmed by 0 bases and the J gene end by 6 bases; junction bases not matched to a gene: 4. Germline lookup yields CDR1 SGHTA and CDR2 FQGTGA. Looking up the rest from reference TRBV7-3 and TRBJ2-1 gives the full variable domain: GAGVSQTPSNKVTEKGKYVELRCDPISGHTALYWYRQSLGQGPEFLIYFQGTGAADDSGLPNDRFFAVRPEGSVSTLKIQRTERGDSAVYLCASSLTLGTGGNEQFFGPGTRLTVL.

This chain joins TRBV2 and TRBJ2-1, with D hard to call. The V gene lost 4 bases and the J gene lost 10 bases, with 11 bases spanning the gap. The CDR3 contains 12 residues. Germline V lookup: CDR1 SNHLY, CDR2 FYNNEI. The CDR3 sequence: CASSANDREQFF. CDR3 DNA: TGTGCCAGCAGTGCAAACGATAGAGAGCAGTTCTTC.

J is TRBJ1-1 and V is TRBV7-2, with TRBD1 matching 9 bases. Per the germline V gene, CDR1 is SGHTA and CDR2 is FQGNSA. The CDR3 extends over 16 amino acids. V dropped 6 bases and J dropped 9; count of bases not matched to a gene: 17. CDR3 nucleotides: TGTGCCAGCAGTCGTGGGAACCCGGGACAGGGTTCTCAAGCTTTCTTT. Translated, it gives CASSRGNPGQGSQAFF.

The rearrangement joins TRBV5-4 to TRBJ1-1; TRBD1 aligns across 8 bases. Germline CDR1 SGHNT, CDR2 YYREEE (reference sequence). CDR3 size: 15 residues. Germline trimming cut 1 base from V and 1 base from J; bases unmatched to any gene: 3. The CDR3 loop reads CASSLPGTGNTEAFF. In nucleotides, the CDR3 is TGTGCCAGCAGCTTGCCCGGGACAGGGAACACTGAAGCTTTCTTT. Combining the CDR3 with reference TRBV5-4 and TRBJ1-1 gives the whole variable domain ETGVTQSPTHLIKTRGQQVTLRCSSQSGHNTVSWYQQALGQGPQFIFQYYREEENGRGNFPPRFSGLQFPNYSSELNVNALELDDSALYLCASSLPGTGNTEAFFGQGTRLTVV.

This chain joins TRBV6-5 and TRBJ2-1; the D gene could be TRBD1 or TRBD2 (5 bases each). Deletions cut 6 bases from V and 14 bases from J, with 14 bases between. The CDR3 spans 11 residues. The germline V gene encodes CDR1 MNHEY and CDR2 SVGAGI. The CDR3 DNA follows: TGTGCCAGCAGCTCCTCTTTGGGGGAGTTCTTC. It codes for CASSSSLGEFF.

The chain combines TRBV11-3 with TRBJ1-1, with a weak D call TRBD1 (6 bases). Germline V gives CDR1 SGHNT, CDR2 YENEEA. CDR3 length: 14 residues. Trimming took off 6 bases at V and 4 bases at J, with 15 bases between the two ends. The CDR3: CASRDTGSGTEAFF. The CDR3 DNA is TGTGCCAGCAGGGACACAGGGAGTGGCACTGAAGCTTTCTTT.

The V gene is TRBV28, the J gene TRBJ1-5; possible D gene TRBD1, 6 bases. Trimming cost V 2 bases and J 6 bases, with 17 bases left between them. CDR1 and CDR2 from the germline V gene are MDHEN and SYDVKM. The CDR3 length is 16 residues. The CDR3 is CASSLPPGASAQPQHF. The DNA for the CDR3 is TGTGCCAGCAGTTTACCTCCGGGGGCCTCGGCTCAGCCCCAGCATTTT.

The chain uses TRBV7-3 and TRBJ2-1; 8 bases align to TRBD2. This CDR3 has 14 amino acids. Germline V gene lookup returns CDR1 SGHTA and CDR2 FQGTGA. V was clipped by 5 bases and J by 8 bases; unmatched bases: 8. CDR3 sequence (DNA): TGTGCCAGCAGCCAGGGGACTAGTGCCGATGAGCAGTTCTTC. It specifies CASSQGTSADEQFF.

The chain joins TRBV7-9 to TRBJ2-1; 8 nucleotides line up with TRBD1. CDR1 and CDR2 (germline): SEHNR, FQNEAQ (reference sequence). This CDR3 is 15 amino acids long. V lost 1 base, J lost 3 bases, and 2 bases stayed unmatched. The CDR3 protein is CASSLGRGLYNEQFF. The CDR3 DNA sequence: TGTGCCAGCAGCTTAGGCAGGGGGCTCTACAATGAGCAGTTCTTC.

This chain links TRBV21-1 with TRBJ2-7; the table's D call, TRBD1, has no DNA check behind it. TRBV21-1 is a pseudogene. The length of the CDR3 is 18 residues. CDR3 protein: CASSPDYGAGQGAHEQYF. In nucleotides, the CDR3 is TGTGCCAGCAGCCCCGACTACGGGGCGGGACAGGGGGCCCACGAGCAGTACTTC.

The J gene is TRBJ2-7, the V gene TRBV28, with D possibly TRBD2 on 6 matching bases. The germline CDR1 and CDR2 sequences are MDHEN and SYDVKM. Trimming took 8 bases from V and 1 from J, leaving 18 bases between them. The CDR3 covers 15 residues. The CDR3 here is CASGEDGTESYEQYF. In DNA, the CDR3 is TGTGCCAGCGGGGAGGACGGGACTGAATCCTACGAGCAGTACTTC. The full variable domain, its missing parts supplied by reference TRBV28 and TRBJ2-7, is DVKVTQSSRYLVKRTGEKVFLECVQDMDHENMFWYRQDPGLGLRLIYFSYDVKMKEKGDIPEGYSVSREKKERFSLILESASTNQTSMYLCASGEDGTESYEQYFGPGTRLTVT.

The chain carries TRBV10-3 and TRBJ2-1; D may be TRBD1 (6 bases). V was shortened by 2 bases and J by 1 base, with 12 bases between the two germline ends. Germline V gene data show CDR1 as ENHRY and CDR2 as SYGVKD. The CDR3 has 16 residues. CDR3 in amino acids: CAISEQGTHSYNEQFF. The CDR3 bases are TGTGCCATCAGTGAGCAGGGGACCCATTCCTACAATGAGCAGTTCTTC.

As for this clone: Other nucleotide sequences from this sample produce the same CDR3. The V and J genes are TRBV19 and TRBJ1-4, with D possibly being TRBD1 (6 bases). V shed 5 bases and J shed 5 bases, with 12 bases lying between them. This CDR3 comprises 14 residues. From germline, CDR1 is LNHDA and CDR2 SQIVND (reference sequence). The CDR3 reads CASSPGQRNEKLFF. CDR3 in DNA: TGTGCCAGTAGTCCTGGACAGCGAAATGAAAAACTGTTTTTT.

The chain carries TRBV15 and TRBJ2-3; unclear D gene. This CDR3 has 14 residues. CDR1 is LNHNV and CDR2 is YYDKDF in the germline V gene (reference sequence). Trimming left V 5 bases short and J 2 bases short, with 11 bases between. The CDR3 is CATSLDQLTDTQYF. The CDR3 bases are TGTGCCACCAGCCTAGACCAGCTCACAGATACGCAGTATTTT. The variable domain in full, with the rest retrieved from reference TRBV15 and TRBJ2-3, is DAMVIQNPRYQVTQFGKPVTLSCSQTLNHNVMYWYQQKSSQAPKLLFHYYDKDFNNEADTPDNFQSRRPNTSFCFLDIRSPGLGDTAMYLCATSLDQLTDTQYFGPGTRLTVL.

The rearrangement links TRBV7-9 to TRBJ2-1, with TRBD2 identical over 8 bases. The CDR3 has 15 amino acids. V lost 1 base and J lost 4; bases outside the gene matches: 3. Germline lookup yields CDR1 SEHNR and CDR2 FQNEAQ (reference sequence). CDR3 in DNA: TGTGCCAGCAGCTTAGGGACTAGCAGATACAATGAGCAGTTCTTC. Translated, it gives CASSLGTSRYNEQFF.

This clone was recorded only once. This chain joins TRBV7-9 and TRBJ2-1; TRBD2 might be the D (6 bases). The CDR3 runs 18 residues. Germline CDR1 reads SEHNR; CDR2 reads FQNEAQ (reference sequence). The V end lost 4 bases, the J end lost 0 bases, and 19 bases lay between the germline ends. In nucleotides, the CDR3 is TGTGCCAGCAGCTACCCCGGGACTTCGTCGAGCTCCTACAATGAGCAGTTCTTC. This codes for CASSYPGTSSSSYNEQFF.

This rearrangement joins TRBV10-3 to TRBJ1-1, with 7 nucleotides matching TRBD1. Germline values: CDR1 ENHRY, CDR2 SYGVKD. The J segment lost 3 bases and the V segment lost 6 bases, leaving 7 bases of the junction unmatched. The CDR3 has 14 residues. For the CDR3, the DNA is TGTGCCATCAGCGGGGGGGACAGTTACACTGAAGCTTTCTTT. It yields the protein CAISGGDSYTEAFF.

About this clone: This specimen includes other DNA sequences encoding the same CDR3. This CDR3 is CASSRTDQETQYF. CDR3 coding DNA: TGTGCCAGCTCACGGACGGACCAAGAGACCCAGTACTTC. The chain uses TRBV18 and TRBJ2-5, with D unresolved. V was shortened by 4 bases and J by 0 bases, with 6 bases between the two germline ends. The CDR3 has 13 amino acids. Germline lookup yields CDR1 KGHSH and CDR2 LQKENI. Complete variable domain (other parts from reference TRBV18 and TRBJ2-5): NAGVMQNPRHLVRRRGQEARLRCSPMKGHSHVYWYRQLPEEGLKFMVYLQKENIIDESGMPKERFSAEFPKEGPSILRIQQVVRGDSAAYFCASSRTDQETQYFGPGTRLLVL.

This clone was found once. Different DNA sequences within this sample yield the same CDR3. The rearrangement joins TRBV28 to TRBJ1-3; D is undetermined. Trimming took off 9 bases at V and 4 bases at J, with 4 bases between the two ends. The CDR3 spans 10 residues. In germline, CDR1 is MDHEN, CDR2 SYDVKM. The CDR3 loop reads CASSGNTIYF. In DNA, the CDR3 is TGTGCCAGTTCCGGAAACACCATATATTTT. The full variable domain, its missing parts supplied by reference TRBV28 and TRBJ1-3, is DVKVTQSSRYLVKRTGEKVFLECVQDMDHENMFWYRQDPGLGLRLIYFSYDVKMKEKGDIPEGYSVSREKKERFSLILESASTNQTSMYLCASSGNTIYFGEGSWLTVV.

Turning to this clone: Other nucleotide sequences in the sample specify the same CDR3. The chain uses TRBV18 and TRBJ1-1, with D unresolved. V was cut by 3 bases and J by 2 bases, with 7 bases left in between. The CDR3 has 13 amino acids. CDR1 and CDR2 (germline): KGHSH, LQKENI. CDR3 loop: CASSPSPNTEAFF. CDR3 sequence (DNA): TGTGCCAGCTCACCCTCCCCTAACACTGAAGCTTTCTTT.

This clone was recorded once. V and J are TRBV30 and TRBJ2-7, with D possibly matching TRBD2 (6 bases). Germline CDR1 reads GTSNPN; CDR2 reads SVGIG (reference sequence). V was shortened by 3 bases and J by 7 bases, with 19 bases between the two germline ends. The CDR3 totals 14 residues. The CDR3 loop reads CAWSRDSLRREQYF. CDR3 nucleotides: TGTGCCTGGAGCAGGGACTCCCTAAGGAGGGAGCAGTACTTC.

This sequence joins TRBV7-2 and TRBJ2-7; 7 bases fit TRBD1. J lost 4 bases, V lost 5 bases, and 11 bases had no gene match. The CDR3 runs to 15 residues. Germline loops: CDR1 SGHTA, CDR2 FQGNSA. CDR3 loop: CASSLRRGRGYEQYF. CDR3 bases: TGTGCCAGCAGCCTACGAAGGGGGCGCGGGTACGAGCAGTACTTC.

This clone was seen only a few times. Other DNA sequences within the sample encode an identical CDR3. The chain recombines TRBV30 with TRBJ1-5; 7 nucleotides align to TRBD1. V shed 1 base and J 6 bases; nucleotides not matched to a gene: 3. From germline, CDR1 is GTSNPN and CDR2 SVGIG (reference sequence). This CDR3 comprises 13 residues. The CDR3 here is CAWSATGSQPQHF. In DNA form, the CDR3 reads TGTGCCTGGAGTGCGACAGGGTCTCAGCCCCAGCATTTT.

This chain uses TRBV30 with TRBJ1-4, with TRBD1 identical over 7 bases. V gave up 2 bases and J gave up 8 bases; unmatched junction bases: 5. The V gene's germline CDR1 is GTSNPN and CDR2 SVGIG (reference sequence). The CDR3 length is 13 residues. The CDR3 protein is CAWSNRGGEKLFF. DNA of the CDR3: TGTGCCTGGAGTAACAGGGGCGGCGAAAAACTGTTTTTT. The entire variable domain, with the rest obtained from reference TRBV30 and TRBJ1-4, is as follows: SQTIHQWPATLVQPVGSPLSLECTVEGTSNPNLYWYRQAAGRGLQLLFYSVGIGQISSEVPQNLSASRPQDRQFILSSKKLLLSDSGFYLCAWSNRGGEKLFFGSGTQLSVL.

The chain carries TRBV19 and TRBJ1-1, with D perhaps matching TRBD1 (6 bases). V shed 7 bases and J shed 0 bases, with 15 bases lying between them. In germline, CDR1 is LNHDA, CDR2 SQIVND (reference sequence). This CDR3 contains 15 residues. Here the CDR3 DNA reads TGTGCCAGTAAGACAGGCCCCTTCCTGAACACTGAAGCTTTCTTT. Amino acid sequence: CASKTGPFLNTEAFF.

This clone was recorded once. The gene calls are TRBV5-6 and TRBJ2-2, with D perhaps matching TRBD2 (6 bases). This CDR3 is 17 amino acids long. V lost 2 bases to trimming and J lost 2 bases, with 16 bases between them. Germline V gene sequence: CDR1 SGHDT, CDR2 YYEEEE. DNA for the CDR3: TGTGCCAGCAGCTTTGAGGCGGGGCCACAAAACACCGGGGAGCTGTTTTTT. Translation gives CASSFEAGPQNTGELFF.

This sequence joins TRBV14 and TRBJ1-3, with 7 bases aligning to TRBD1. Losses at the gene ends were 4 bases for V and 10 bases for J; bases not matched to a gene: 1. CDR1 is SGHDN and CDR2 is FVKESK in the germline V gene. This CDR3 is built from 11 residues. The CDR3 DNA follows: TGTGCCAGCAGCCGGGGACAGACCATATATTTT. Translated, it gives CASSRGQTIYF.

The chain uses TRBV5-1 and TRBJ2-4; 7 positions match TRBD1. This CDR3 has 15 residues. CDR1 and CDR2 from the germline V gene are SGHRS and YFSETQ. The J segment lost 8 bases and the V segment lost 4 bases, leaving 12 bases of the junction unmatched. CDR3 region: CASSRTGVSVDIQYF. CDR3 in DNA: TGCGCCAGCAGCCGTACAGGGGTCAGTGTTGACATTCAGTACTTC.

The V call is TRBV7-9, the J call TRBJ1-2, with TRBD1 identical over 8 bases. There are 14 residues in the CDR3. The ends lost 5 bases at V and 6 bases at J; junction bases unmatched: 8. CDR1 and CDR2 (germline): SEHNR, FQNEAQ (reference sequence). This chain's CDR3 is CASSPRQGSDGYTF. In DNA form, the CDR3 reads TGTGCCAGCAGCCCCCGACAGGGGTCGGATGGCTACACCTTC.